These 17 T cell receptor beta chains came from one sample sequenced in a study of T-cell reconstitution after alpha-beta-depleted transplantation in children. A TCRbeta library incorporating unique molecular identifiers was prepared. TCRdb re-called the PCR reads with MiXCR, one entry per CDR3 protein. The data contain some 310,000 distinct CDR3 sequences, approximately 23% of them singletons. This specimen was PBMCs, mostly from graft donor cells, taken 180 days after TCRalphabeta/CD19-depleted stem cell transplant. These receptors were taken from a male patient under 18 who had a stem cell transplant for acute lymphoblastic leukemia, so the T cells may come from the graft donor.

The chain carries TRBV3-1 and TRBJ2-7, with 10 bases fitting TRBD2. CDR1 and CDR2 (germline): LGHDT, YNNKEL (reference sequence). There are 17 residues in the CDR3. V lost 4 bases, J lost 0 bases, and 9 bases stayed unmatched. The CDR3 bases are TGTGCCAGCAGCCCCTCAGCGGGAGGGCCGGGCTCCTACGAGCAGTACTTC. This encodes CASSPSAGGPGSYEQYF.

J is TRBJ2-2 and V is TRBV20-1, with 10 positions matching TRBD2. Germline-derived CDR1 and CDR2 are DFQATT and SNEGSKA (reference sequence). Germline trimming cut 3 bases from V and 2 bases from J; bases unmatched to any gene: 3. The CDR3 runs to 15 residues. The CDR3 DNA follows: TGCAGTGCTAGCGGACTAGCGGTAAACACCGGGGAGCTGTTTTTT. Translation gives CSASGLAVNTGELFF.

This rearrangement joins TRBV29-1 to TRBJ2-1; 8 bases are a match to TRBD2. This CDR3 contains 14 residues. Germline V gene lookup returns CDR1 SQVTM and CDR2 ANQGSEA. V lost 2 bases and J lost 4; bases outside the gene matches: 4. The CDR3 spells CSVETGGPYNEQFF. CDR3 bases: TGCAGCGTTGAAACGGGAGGGCCGTACAATGAGCAGTTCTTC.

This chain joins TRBV29-1 and TRBJ2-1; D is ambiguous. The CDR3 loop spans 14 amino acids. The germline V gene encodes CDR1 SQVTM and CDR2 ANQGSEA. Trimming took off 5 bases at V and 9 bases at J, with 20 bases between the two ends. In DNA, the CDR3 is TGCAGCGTTCACCTGGGGATTAATTTTGGTGAGCAGTTCTTC. Protein: CSVHLGINFGEQFF.

This clonotype was picked up one time. This rearrangement joins TRBV20-1 to TRBJ2-7; 12 bases agree with TRBD2. With V trimmed by 2 bases and J by 5 bases, 7 bases remained unmatched. Germline CDR1 is DFQATT and CDR2 is SNEGSKA (reference sequence). This CDR3 spans 15 amino acids. The CDR3 DNA reads as TGCAGTGCTAGACCCCTGACTAGCGGGAGCCACGAGCAGTACTTC. This encodes CSARPLTSGSHEQYF.

This rearrangement joins TRBV6-2 or TRBV6-3 to TRBJ2-1, with 11 bases lining up with TRBD2. The CDR3 loop spans 19 amino acids. The V and J ends lost 7 bases and 2 bases, in that order; junction bases with no gene match: 16. Germline CDR1 MNHEY, CDR2 SVGEGT. The CDR3, as DNA: TGTGCCAGCACCAAACGACTAGCGGGACAGCGGAACCCCTACAATGAGCAGTTCTTC. Its protein product is CASTKRLAGQRNPYNEQFF.

This chain links TRBV6-1 with TRBJ2-4, with 9 bases identical to TRBD2. Germline CDR1 is MNHNS and CDR2 is SASEGT. The CDR3 spans 17 residues. The junction had 12 bases not matched to a gene; V was cut back by 8 bases and J by 1 base. The CDR3 coding sequence is TGTGCCAGCTTAAGTTCCTCTAGCGGGAATGCCAAAAACATTCAGTACTTC. It yields the protein CASLSSSSGNAKNIQYF.

The chain uses TRBV4-1 and TRBJ1-1, with 9 positions matching TRBD1. This CDR3 region has 15 residues. Germline V gene data show CDR1 as MGHRA and CDR2 as YSYEKL. V shed 3 bases, J shed 5 bases, and the junction held 7 bases outside the gene matches. The CDR3 sequence is CASSQHGQGLTEAFF. CDR3 DNA sequence: TGCGCCAGCAGCCAGCACGGACAGGGGTTAACTGAAGCTTTCTTT.

This chain joins TRBV11-1 and TRBJ2-1, with 9 bases lining up with TRBD2. CDR1 is SGHAT, CDR2 FQDESV, per germline (reference sequence). CDR3 length: 18 residues. V dropped 3 bases and J dropped 8; count of bases not matched to a gene: 17. The CDR3 protein is CASSLGGHGPSGTDEQFF. The CDR3 DNA reads as TGTGCCAGCAGCTTGGGGGGGCACGGGCCTAGCGGGACGGATGAGCAGTTCTTC.

This clonotype appeared a few times. This chain joins TRBV7-3 and TRBJ1-2, with D unresolved. Trimming took 4 bases from V and 0 from J, leaving 6 bases between them. Germline assignment: CDR1 SGHTA and CDR2 FQGTGA. CDR3 length equals 13 residues. CDR3 region: CASSSDPNYGYTF. The CDR3 DNA reads TGTGCCAGCAGCTCGGACCCTAACTATGGCTACACCTTC.

The CDR3 DNA is TGCAGTGCTCGGACCGCATGGTCAGAGACCCAGTACTTC. This codes for CSARTAWSETQYF. This chain connects TRBV20-1 to TRBJ2-5; D is undetermined. Germline V gene sequence: CDR1 DFQATT, CDR2 SNEGSKA (reference sequence). V lost 5 bases to trimming and J lost 4 bases, with 14 bases between them. This CDR3 is 13 amino acids long.

Concerning this clonotype: One end of the junction is discordant with germline, which a read error may explain. This chain joins TRBV5-4 and TRBJ2-3, with D uncertain. CDR1 and CDR2 from the germline V gene are SGHNT and YYREEE (reference sequence). The CDR3 has 14 residues. The CDR3 sequence is CASSLGYSTDTQYF. In DNA form, the CDR3 reads TGTGCCAGCAGTTTGGGGTATAGCACAGATACGCAGTATTTT.

This clonotype was detected only a few times. This chain uses TRBV5-1 with TRBJ1-1; D call uncertain. This CDR3 has 16 residues. CDR1 is SGHRS and CDR2 is YFSETQ in the germline V gene. Trimming removed 1 base from V and 5 bases from J, with 18 bases in between. This CDR3 is CASSLKVSRGGTEAFF. CDR3 coding DNA: TGCGCCAGCAGCTTGAAGGTATCTAGAGGCGGGACTGAAGCTTTCTTT.

The chain uses TRBV20-1 and TRBJ2-1, with D tentatively TRBD2 (6 bases). CDR3 length equals 13 residues. V was trimmed by 4 bases and J by 5 bases, leaving 12 bases between them. The germline V gene has CDR1 DFQATT and CDR2 SNEGSKA (reference sequence). The DNA of the CDR3 is TGCAGTGCTAAACTAGCAACGAACAATGAGCAGTTCTTC. Translated: CSAKLATNNEQFF.

The sample holds a few counts of this clonotype. This chain connects TRBV2 to TRBJ2-3; a possible D gene is TRBD2 (5 bases). The V end was cut by 10 bases, the J end by 8 bases, with 10 bases between. There are 10 residues in the CDR3. Germline-derived CDR1 and CDR2 are SNHLY and FYNNEI. CDR3 sequence: CAIERPTQYF. CDR3 nucleotides: TGTGCCATCGAGCGGCCTACGCAGTATTTT.

This sequence joins TRBV7-8 and TRBJ1-5; a possible D gene is TRBD1 (6 bases). Trimming shortened V by 5 bases and J by 5 bases, and 19 bases separated the two germline ends. CDR1 and CDR2 (germline): SGHVS, FQNEAQ. The CDR3 spans 16 residues. The CDR3 region has the DNA TGTGCCAGCAGCCAGCCAGCAGGGGCGTCGGATCAGCCCCAGCATTTT. This gives the protein CASSQPAGASDQPQHF. Based on the CDR3 plus reference TRBV7-8 and TRBJ1-5, the full variable domain is GAGVSQSPRYKVAKRGQDVALRCDPISGHVSLFWYQQALGQGPEFLTYFQNEAQLDKSGLPSDRFFAERPEGSVSTLKIQRTQQEDSAVYLCASSQPAGASDQPQHFGDGTRLSIL.

This clonotype was seen a few times. V and J are TRBV20-1 and TRBJ2-2; the match to TRBD1 covers 12 bases. CDR1 and CDR2 (germline): DFQATT, SNEGSKA (reference sequence). This CDR3 has 13 amino acids. With 5 bases clipped from V and 10 bases from J, the junction kept 5 bases outside the gene matches. In DNA form, the CDR3 reads TGCAGTGCTTGGGGACAGGGGGCGAAGGAGCTGTTTTTT. Protein: CSAWGQGAKELFF.